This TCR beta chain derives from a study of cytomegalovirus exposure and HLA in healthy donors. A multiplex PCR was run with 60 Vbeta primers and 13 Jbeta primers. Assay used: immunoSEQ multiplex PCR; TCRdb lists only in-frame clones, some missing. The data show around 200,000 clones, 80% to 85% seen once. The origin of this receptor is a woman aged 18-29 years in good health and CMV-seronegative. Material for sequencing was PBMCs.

The CDR3: CASSLDLAVAGELFF. CDR3 nucleotide sequence: TGTGCCAGCAGCTTAGATCTTGCCGTAGCCGGGGAGCTGTTTTTT. The chain is built from TRBV7-2 and TRBJ2-2; D not resolved. Trimming pared 1 base from V and 6 bases from J, leaving 12 bases between. Germline loops: CDR1 SGHTA, CDR2 FQGNSA. CDR3 length equals 15 residues.